The next 18 T cell receptor beta chains were all read from a single sample in a study of shared clonotypes between healthy human individuals (dated by TCRdb to 2018 to 2020). Receptor libraries were prepared by the immunoSEQ multiplex PCR assay. The clones in this table, taken by TCRdb from immuneACCESS, are in-frame only. Not every clone is retained; where verified, under half of the shortfall comes from an unresolved V gene, and the cause of the rest is unknown. Recorded for this sample are 2 million or so clones; over 85% of them occurred a single time. Jointly, the top ten make up roughly 0.13% of the sample. Material for sequencing was naive CD4+ T cells sorted from blood. The cell subset or site tag for this specimen amounts to: CD45RA+ positively selected. The receptors derive from a man between 18 and 29 years old in good health.

CDR3 amino acids: CASRQDRYGYTF. CDR3 bases: TGTGCCAGCAGACAGGACAGATATGGCTACACCTTC. This chain uses TRBV6-5 with TRBJ1-2; D is perhaps TRBD1 (6 bases). The V and J ends lost 6 bases and 5 bases respectively, with 10 bases between them. CDR1 is MNHEY and CDR2 is SVGAGI in the germline V gene. The CDR3 is made up of 12 amino acids.

The V gene is TRBV2, the J gene TRBJ2-1; either TRBD1 or TRBD2 may fit D (6 bases each). CDR3 length equals 14 residues. V was pared by 0 bases and J by 10 bases, with 13 bases between. CDR1 is SNHLY and CDR2 is FYNNEI in the germline V gene. This chain's CDR3 is CASSEAGGGGEQFF. The DNA for the CDR3 is TGTGCCAGCAGTGAAGCCGGCGGAGGGGGGGAGCAGTTCTTC.

V gene TRBV10-2 combines with J gene TRBJ1-6; TRBD1 matches at 7 bases. V shed 1 base, J shed 10 bases, and the junction held 7 bases outside the gene matches. The CDR3 consists of 15 residues. CDR1 and CDR2 from the germline V gene are WSHSY and SAAADI. Here the CDR3 DNA reads TGCGCCAGCAGTGAGTGGGGAGGGGGCGGGTCACCCCTCCACTTT. It is translated as CASSEWGGGGSPLHF.

This CDR3 is CASSEHGSYEQYF. CDR3 sequence (DNA): TGTGCCAGCAGTGAACATGGGTCCTACGAGCAGTACTTC. This chain uses TRBV27 with TRBJ2-7; the D is unclear. This CDR3 spans 13 amino acids. Germline lookup yields CDR1 MNHEY and CDR2 SMNVEV (reference sequence). Trimming pared 5 bases from V and 1 base from J, leaving 9 bases between.

V gene TRBV18 combines with J gene TRBJ1-1; D gene uncertain. The CDR3 consists of 12 residues. V was shortened by 6 bases and J by 4 bases, with 9 bases between the two germline ends. CDR1 is KGHSH and CDR2 is LQKENI in the germline V gene. CDR3: CASSGPITEAFF. The CDR3 nucleotides read TGTGCCAGCTCCGGTCCGATCACTGAAGCTTTCTTT.

Notes on this clone: At the DNA level, this CDR3 is encoded by other sequences in the same sample as well. The chain links TRBV7-8 to TRBJ1-2; D call uncertain. V dropped 0 bases and J dropped 0 bases, with 2 bases sitting between them. From germline, CDR1 is SGHVS and CDR2 FQNEAQ. The CDR3 runs to 13 residues. The CDR3 bases are TGTGCCAGCAGCTTAGCCGCTAACTATGGCTACACCTTC. Protein product: CASSLAANYGYTF.

The chain employs TRBV5-4 and TRBJ2-5; D is unclear. CDR1 is SGHNT and CDR2 is YYREEE in the germline V gene (reference sequence). Trimming left V 4 bases short and J 3 bases short, with 16 bases between. The CDR3 has 15 residues. Here the CDR3 reads CASSPVPGHKETQYF. The CDR3 nucleotides read TGTGCCAGCAGCCCGGTCCCCGGGCACAAAGAGACCCAGTACTTC.

The chain uses TRBV4-1 and TRBJ1-6; D gene ambiguous. Per germline, CDR1 MGHRA and CDR2 YSYEKL. V was clipped by 0 bases and J by 13 bases, with 10 bases between them. The CDR3 has 13 residues. The CDR3 reads CASSQESRMPLHF. The CDR3 nucleotides read TGCGCCAGCAGCCAAGAATCACGGATGCCCCTCCACTTT.

The chain recombines TRBV13 with TRBJ2-7, with D uncertain. Germline CDR1 PRHDT, CDR2 FYEKMQ (reference sequence). There are 14 residues in the CDR3. The ends were cut back, 1 base at V and 0 bases at J, with 7 bases in the middle. Here the CDR3 DNA reads TGTGCCAGCAGCTTAGTTAGGACCTCCTACGAGCAGTACTTC. Protein product: CASSLVRTSYEQYF. The whole variable domain, filled in from reference TRBV13 and TRBJ2-7, reads AAGVIQSPRHLIKEKRETATLKCYPIPRHDTVYWYQQGPGQDPQFLISFYEKMQSDKGSIPDRFSAQQFSDYHSELNMSSLELGDSALYFCASSLVRTSYEQYFGPGTRLTVT.

The rearrangement uses TRBV5-1 and TRBJ1-6; D gene unclear. Germline V lookup: CDR1 SGHRS, CDR2 YFSETQ. The V gene lost 0 bases and the J gene lost 7 bases, with 11 bases spanning the gap. The length of the CDR3 is 15 residues. The CDR3 coding sequence is TGCGCCAGCAGCTTGGATTCAGTTCAAAATTCACCCCTCCACTTT. This codes for CASSLDSVQNSPLHF.

The V call is TRBV15, the J call TRBJ1-3; the D is unclear. V was shortened by 1 base and J by 4 bases, with 11 bases between the two germline ends. The CDR3 totals 15 residues. The germline V gene has CDR1 LNHNV and CDR2 YYDKDF (reference sequence). The CDR3 nucleotides are TGTGCCACCAGCAGAGTGGGCGCAGCCGGAAACACCATATATTTT. Encoded protein: CATSRVGAAGNTIYF.

The rearrangement links TRBV5-6 to TRBJ2-7; no reliable D call. Germline-derived CDR1 and CDR2 are SGHDT and YYEEEE. V shed 2 bases and J shed 3 bases, with 12 bases lying between them. The CDR3 has 14 amino acids. The CDR3 region is CASSFGQSDYEQYF. The CDR3 coding sequence is TGTGCCAGCAGCTTCGGGCAGTCGGACTACGAGCAGTACTTC.

This clone came up a few times. The chain carries TRBV10-3 and TRBJ1-2; no clear D. The V end was cut by 5 bases, the J end by 0 bases, with 10 bases between. This CDR3 has 14 residues. The germline V gene has CDR1 ENHRY and CDR2 SYGVKD. The CDR3 spells CAISKIATNYGYTF. Written as DNA, the CDR3 is TGTGCCATCAGTAAAATTGCTACTAACTATGGCTACACCTTC.

This chain joins TRBV5-4 and TRBJ2-3; TRBD2 matches at 10 bases. The CDR3 loop spans 17 amino acids. J gave up 5 bases and V 2 bases, and 11 bases lay outside the gene matches. CDR1 SGHNT and CDR2 YYREEE come from the germline V gene (reference sequence). CDR3 DNA: TGTGCCAGCAGCTTTAAGCGGGAGGGCCTCAGGGTAGATACGCAGTATTTT. This gives the protein CASSFKREGLRVDTQYF.

The genes are TRBV10-1 and TRBJ2-5, with 9 bases fitting TRBD2. The V gene end was trimmed by 2 bases and the J gene end by 5 bases; junction bases not matched to a gene: 9. This CDR3 is built from 16 residues. CDR1 is WNHNN and CDR2 is SYGVQD in the germline V gene (reference sequence). The CDR3 nucleotides read TGCGCCAGCAGTGAGGGAGTGCGGGGGGGTCGGGAGACCCAGTACTTC. As protein: CASSEGVRGGRETQYF.

This clone came up once. CDR3 in amino acids: CASRLGGENTPYEQYF. The CDR3 nucleotides read TGTGCAAGTCGCTTAGGAGGAGAGAACACACCCTACGAGCAGTACTTC. This chain connects TRBV12-2 to TRBJ2-7; TRBD2 reflects the table's D call only, with no check against the DNA. TRBV12-2 is termed a pseudogene. This CDR3 spans 16 amino acids.

This clone has only one observation. This chain connects TRBV28 to TRBJ1-5; no clear D. Germline V lookup: CDR1 MDHEN, CDR2 SYDVKM. The CDR3 is 17 residues long. V was pared by 6 bases and J by 7 bases, with 25 bases between. The CDR3 sequence is CASRPSRPGYRVQPQHF. The DNA for the CDR3 is TGTGCCAGCAGGCCGTCCCGTCCGGGATACCGAGTGCAGCCCCAGCATTTT.

The chain couples TRBV7-9 to TRBJ2-1; D unclear. The CDR3 contains 13 residues. Trimming left V 1 base short and J 3 bases short, with 4 bases between. Germline lookup yields CDR1 SEHNR and CDR2 FQNEAQ (reference sequence). The CDR3 region has the DNA TGTGCCAGCAGCTTAGACAGCTACAATGAGCAGTTCTTC. Protein product: CASSLDSYNEQFF.